This T cell receptor (beta chain) was sequenced for a study of monozygotic twins with inflammatory bowel disease. CDR1 is MDHEN, CDR2 SYDVKM, per germline. The CDR3 is made up of 16 amino acids. It was around 3,500 ng of total RNA that each TCR library used. TCRdb derives one entry per CDR3 protein from the 5' RACE reads, leaving out DNA. The sample table includes more than 100,000 distinct CDR3 sequences. Sequenced input: blood. This receptor was identified in a human donor with ulcerative colitis or Crohn's disease, or a healthy co-twin of an affected twin (not recorded which). The J gene is TRBJ2-6, the V gene TRBV28; TCRdb's assignment of TRBD1 cannot be checked, as there is no DNA. CDR3 loop: CASSTRDAGPTNVLTF.